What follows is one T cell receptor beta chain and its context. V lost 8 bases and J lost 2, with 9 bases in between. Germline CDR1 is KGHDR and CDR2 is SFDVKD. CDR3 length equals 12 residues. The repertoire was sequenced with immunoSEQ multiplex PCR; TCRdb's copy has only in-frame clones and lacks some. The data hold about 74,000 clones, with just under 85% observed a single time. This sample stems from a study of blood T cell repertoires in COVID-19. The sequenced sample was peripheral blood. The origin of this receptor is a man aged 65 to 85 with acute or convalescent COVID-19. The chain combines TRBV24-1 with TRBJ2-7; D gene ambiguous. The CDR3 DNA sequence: TGTGCCACCACCCACAGAACCTACGAGCAGTACTTC. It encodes CATTHRTYEQYF.